A single sample gave rise to the 21 T cell receptor beta chains below, sequenced in a study of control samples from healthy donors and cancer patients. Data came from immunoSEQ multiplex PCR; TCRdb stores just in-frame clones and leaves some out. The sample comprises approximately 37,000 clones, around 83% of which are singletons, and around a fifth rests with the top ten. Sequenced: PBMCs. The origin of the receptors is a woman aged 60 to 75 with lung cancer.

The sample holds one count of this clone. This chain uses TRBV12-5 with TRBJ2-3; 7 bases fit TRBD2. The germline V gene has CDR1 LGHNT and CDR2 FRNRAP. V was clipped by 6 bases and J by 6 bases; unmatched bases: 12. The CDR3 sequence is 15 residues long. The CDR3 DNA is TGTGCTAGTGGCCTACTAGTAATGGGGGGGGATACGCAGTATTTT. Translated: CASGLLVMGGDTQYF.

This clone was seen a single time. The chain combines TRBV7-3 with TRBJ2-1; the D gene is possibly TRBD2 (6 bases). This CDR3 spans 16 amino acids. Trimming cost V 5 bases and J 7 bases, with 21 bases left between them. The germline gives CDR1 SGHTA, CDR2 FQGTGA. As DNA, the CDR3 is TGTGCCAGCAGCCCAGCCGTGGGGGGAGTGGGAAATGAGCAGTTCTTC. Residues: CASSPAVGGVGNEQFF.

The chain combines TRBV5-1 with TRBJ2-7, with 9 nucleotides matching TRBD1. Losses at the gene ends were 1 base for V and 6 bases for J; bases not matched to a gene: 11. Per germline, CDR1 SGHRS and CDR2 YFSETQ. The CDR3 is 16 amino acids. CDR3: CASSLTGTGIGGEQYF. The CDR3 DNA reads as TGCGCCAGCAGCTTGACCGGGACAGGGATAGGCGGCGAGCAGTACTTC.

This clone was found a few times. The chain is built from TRBV7-9 and TRBJ2-7; 12 bases fit TRBD1. The CDR3 has 17 amino acids. Germline lookup yields CDR1 SEHNR and CDR2 FQNEAQ (reference sequence). Trimming cost V 4 bases and J 3 bases; bases outside gene matches: 10. Here the CDR3 reads CASSSGTGGSLRYEQYF. Written as DNA, the CDR3 is TGTGCCAGCAGCTCGGGGACAGGGGGCTCCCTCCGCTACGAGCAGTACTTC.

The V call is TRBV10-2, the J call TRBJ1-3, with D hard to call. The V and J ends lost 3 bases and 0 bases respectively, with 9 bases between them. The CDR3 covers 15 residues. From germline, CDR1 is WSHSY and CDR2 SAAADI. The CDR3 loop reads CASSDWLSSGNTIYF. CDR3 in DNA: TGCGCCAGCAGTGATTGGTTGAGCTCTGGAAACACCATATATTTT.

The chain uses TRBV14 and TRBJ1-2, with 7 positions matching TRBD1. The CDR3 is 15 amino acids. V trimming: 5 bases; J trimming: 8 bases; junction bases outside the gene matches: 14. Germline loops: CDR1 SGHDN, CDR2 FVKESK. DNA of the CDR3: TGTGCCAGCAGCTTATTGACAGGGTCGAGGGGAGGCTACACCTTC. This translates into CASSLLTGSRGGYTF.

V gene TRBV19 combines with J gene TRBJ1-2; D possibly corresponds to TRBD1 (5 bases). Trimming took off 6 bases at V and 3 bases at J, with 20 bases between the two ends. This CDR3 region has 16 residues. Germline-derived CDR1 and CDR2 are LNHDA and SQIVND (reference sequence). DNA of the CDR3: TGTGCCAGTAGAGACATCAGGGCCGGGGCTTACTATGGCTACACCTTC. Protein product: CASRDIRAGAYYGYTF.

The chain employs TRBV6-5 and TRBJ1-5, with 8 positions matching TRBD1. The CDR3 runs to 14 residues. Germline V gene lookup returns CDR1 MNHEY and CDR2 SVGAGI. V dropped 10 bases and J dropped 1; count of bases not matched to a gene: 6. Here the CDR3 DNA reads TGTGCCACCCACAGGGGGTTGAGCAATCAGCCCCAGCATTTT. It codes for CATHRGLSNQPQHF.

V gene TRBV7-8 combines with J gene TRBJ1-5; unclear D gene. The CDR3 extends over 14 amino acids. Germline values: CDR1 SGHVS, CDR2 FQNEAQ. Trimming took 5 bases from V and 3 from J, leaving 11 bases between them. The CDR3 protein is CASSPEGFNQPQHF. CDR3 sequence (DNA): TGTGCCAGCAGCCCTGAAGGCTTCAATCAGCCCCAGCATTTT. Supplemented by reference TRBV7-8 and TRBJ1-5, the full variable domain reads GAGVSQSPRYKVAKRGQDVALRCDPISGHVSLFWYQQALGQGPEFLTYFQNEAQLDKSGLPSDRFFAERPEGSVSTLKIQRTQQEDSAVYLCASSPEGFNQPQHFGDGTRLSIL.

The V gene is TRBV7-3, the J gene TRBJ1-6; D is possibly TRBD1 (5 bases). The V end lost 5 bases, the J end lost 6 bases, and 17 bases lay between the germline ends. Germline CDR1 SGHTA, CDR2 FQGTGA. The CDR3 sequence is 16 residues long. The CDR3 region has the DNA TGTGCCAGCAGCCCCCGGGGGTCCAGGACTAATTCACCCCTCCACTTT. It is translated as CASSPRGSRTNSPLHF.

J is TRBJ1-1 and V is TRBV29-1; possibly TRBD1 for D (5 bases). V lost 4 bases to trimming and J lost 5 bases, with 14 bases between them. Germline V gives CDR1 SQVTM, CDR2 ANQGSEA. This CDR3 contains 13 residues. For the CDR3, the DNA is TGCAGCGTTGGAGGAGGGGTTGGGACTGAAGCTTTCTTT. Amino acids: CSVGGGVGTEAFF. Drawing the rest from reference TRBV29-1 and TRBJ1-1, the complete variable domain is SAVISQKPSRDICQRGTSLTIQCQVDSQVTMMFWYRQQPGQSLTLIATANQGSEATYESGFVIDKFPISRPNLTFSTLTVSNMSPEDSSIYLCSVGGGVGTEAFFGQGTRLTVV.

This sequence joins TRBV2 and TRBJ2-1; D unclear. This CDR3 has 11 residues. V lost 10 bases and J lost 1, with 5 bases in between. Germline loops: CDR1 SNHLY, CDR2 FYNNEI. CDR3 protein: CATRSYNEQFF. The CDR3 DNA reads TGTGCCACGAGGTCCTACAATGAGCAGTTCTTC.

The rearrangement joins TRBV7-2 to TRBJ1-1; TRBD1 matches at 7 bases. The CDR3 consists of 14 residues. The germline gives CDR1 SGHTA, CDR2 FQGNSA. V was clipped by 5 bases and J by 1 base; unmatched bases: 4. The CDR3 region has the DNA TGTGCCAGCAGCCCGGGACAGTGGAACACTGAAGCTTTCTTT. The encoded protein is CASSPGQWNTEAFF.

The chain uses TRBV23-1 and TRBJ1-2; TRBD1 matches 9 bases. TRBV23-1 falls under the ORF class, with uncertain function. Trimming at V came to 3 bases and at J to 1 base, leaving 3 bases not matched to a gene. The CDR3 loop spans 15 amino acids. CDR3 in amino acids: CASSHRQGGNYGYTF. CDR3 nucleotides: TGCGCCAGCAGTCACCGACAGGGGGGTAACTATGGCTACACCTTC.

This clone came up a few times. This chain connects TRBV10-3 to TRBJ1-2; no clear D. The germline CDR1 and CDR2 sequences are ENHRY and SYGVKD. The CDR3 length is 13 residues. V lost 4 bases and J lost 3, with 9 bases in between. Written as DNA, the CDR3 is TGTGCCATCAGTGCCGGGAAAGACTATGGCTACACCTTC. This sequence encodes CAISAGKDYGYTF.

The chain is built from TRBV10-1 and TRBJ1-1; no reliable D call. V lost 5 bases and J 2 bases, leaving 9 bases between the germline ends. This CDR3 has 13 amino acids. Germline CDR1 and CDR2: WNHNN and SYGVQD (reference sequence). The CDR3: CASSITENTEAFF. The CDR3 nucleotides are TGCGCCAGCAGTATAACGGAAAACACTGAAGCTTTCTTT.

J is TRBJ1-6 and V is TRBV20-1; 9 positions agree with TRBD1. The CDR3 has 16 residues. CDR1 and CDR2 from the germline V gene are DFQATT and SNEGSKA (reference sequence). With V trimmed by 3 bases and J by 6 bases, 9 bases remained unmatched. CDR3 residues: CSASLMTGGFNSPLHF. DNA of the CDR3: TGCAGTGCTAGTCTCATGACAGGGGGATTTAATTCACCCCTCCACTTT.

V gene TRBV5-1 combines with J gene TRBJ1-1, with D unresolved. Germline V gene data show CDR1 as SGHRS and CDR2 as YFSETQ. This CDR3 is built from 13 residues. Trimming stripped 7 bases from V and 4 bases from J, with 14 bases between. The CDR3, as DNA: TGCGCCAGCCGGGCCGACTGGAGCACTGAAGCTTTCTTT. Translating gives CASRADWSTEAFF. Full variable domain (outside the CDR3, taken from reference TRBV5-1 and TRBJ1-1): KAGVTQTPRYLIKTRGQQVTLSCSPISGHRSVSWYQQTPGQGLQFLFEYFSETQRNKGNFPGRFSGRQFSNSRSEMNVSTLELGDSALYLCASRADWSTEAFFGQGTRLTVV.

This chain joins TRBV7-9 and TRBJ2-1; possible D gene TRBD1, 5 bases. Per germline, CDR1 SEHNR and CDR2 FQNEAQ (reference sequence). With 1 base removed from V and 8 bases from J, the gap between germline ends came to 9 bases. The CDR3 has 13 residues. CDR3 DNA: TGTGCCAGCAGCTTAGAAAGGGGCCATGAGCAGTTCTTC. Translation: CASSLERGHEQFF.

The gene calls are TRBV13 and TRBJ2-1; no clear D gene. This CDR3 spans 15 amino acids. From germline, CDR1 is PRHDT and CDR2 FYEKMQ (reference sequence). V lost 0 bases and J 4 bases, leaving 10 bases between the germline ends. The CDR3 sequence is CASSLGRMGYNEQFF. CDR3 DNA: TGTGCCAGCAGCTTAGGCCGTATGGGTTACAATGAGCAGTTCTTC. The full variable domain, its missing parts supplied by reference TRBV13 and TRBJ2-1, is AAGVIQSPRHLIKEKRETATLKCYPIPRHDTVYWYQQGPGQDPQFLISFYEKMQSDKGSIPDRFSAQQFSDYHSELNMSSLELGDSALYFCASSLGRMGYNEQFFGPGTRLTVL.

This clone occurred a few times. The rearrangement joins TRBV25-1 to TRBJ2-1; 7 bases are a match to TRBD2. CDR3 length: 11 residues. Germline CDR1 and CDR2: MGHDK and SYGVNS. Trimming removed 6 bases from V and 9 bases from J; junction bases left unmatched: 2. The CDR3 DNA reads TGTGCCAGCAGGGGACTAAGTGAGCAGTTCTTC. Amino acid sequence: CASRGLSEQFF. Filled out from reference TRBV25-1 and TRBJ2-1, the complete variable domain reads EADIYQTPRYLVIGTGKKITLECSQTMGHDKMYWYQQDPGMELHLIHYSYGVNSTEKGDLSSESTVSRIRTEHFPLTLESARPSHTSQYLCASRGLSEQFFGPGTRLTVL.